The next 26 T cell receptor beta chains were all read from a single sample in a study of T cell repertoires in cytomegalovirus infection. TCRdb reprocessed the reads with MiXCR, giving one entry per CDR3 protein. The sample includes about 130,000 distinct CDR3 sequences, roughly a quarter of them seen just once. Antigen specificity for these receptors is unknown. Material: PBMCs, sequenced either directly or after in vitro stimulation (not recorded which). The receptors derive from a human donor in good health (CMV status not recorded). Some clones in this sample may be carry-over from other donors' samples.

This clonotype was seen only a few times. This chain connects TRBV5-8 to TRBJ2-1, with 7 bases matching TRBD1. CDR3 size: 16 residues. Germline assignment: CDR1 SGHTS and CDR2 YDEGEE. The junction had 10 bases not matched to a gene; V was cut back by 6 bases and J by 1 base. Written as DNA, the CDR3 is TGTGCCAGCACGAGATACAGGGGACAGTCCTACAATGAGCAGTTCTTC. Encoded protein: CASTRYRGQSYNEQFF.

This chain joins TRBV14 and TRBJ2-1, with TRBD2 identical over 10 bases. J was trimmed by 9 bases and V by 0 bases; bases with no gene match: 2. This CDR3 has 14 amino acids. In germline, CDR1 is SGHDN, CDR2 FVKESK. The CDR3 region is CASSQDLAGAEQFF. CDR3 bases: TGTGCCAGCAGCCAAGATCTAGCGGGAGCTGAGCAGTTCTTC.

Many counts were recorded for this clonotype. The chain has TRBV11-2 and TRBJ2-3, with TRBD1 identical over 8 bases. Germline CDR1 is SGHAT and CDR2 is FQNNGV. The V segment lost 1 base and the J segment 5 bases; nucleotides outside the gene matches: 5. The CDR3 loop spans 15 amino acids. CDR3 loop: CASSLGRGQGDTQYF. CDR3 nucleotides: TGTGCCAGCAGCTTAGGCAGGGGGCAGGGAGATACGCAGTATTTT.

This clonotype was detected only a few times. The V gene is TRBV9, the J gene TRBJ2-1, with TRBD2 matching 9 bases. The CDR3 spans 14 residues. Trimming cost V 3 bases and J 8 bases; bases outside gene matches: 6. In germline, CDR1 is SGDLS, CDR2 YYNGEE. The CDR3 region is CASSALAGEYEQFF. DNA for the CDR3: TGTGCCAGCAGCGCCTTAGCGGGAGAGTATGAGCAGTTCTTC.

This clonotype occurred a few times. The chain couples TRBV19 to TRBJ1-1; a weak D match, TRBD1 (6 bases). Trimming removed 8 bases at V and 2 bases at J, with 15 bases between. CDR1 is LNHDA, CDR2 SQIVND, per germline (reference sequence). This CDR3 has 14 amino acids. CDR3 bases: TGTGCCAGTTTTACCAGGGGCCCTAACACTGAAGCTTTCTTT. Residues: CASFTRGPNTEAFF.

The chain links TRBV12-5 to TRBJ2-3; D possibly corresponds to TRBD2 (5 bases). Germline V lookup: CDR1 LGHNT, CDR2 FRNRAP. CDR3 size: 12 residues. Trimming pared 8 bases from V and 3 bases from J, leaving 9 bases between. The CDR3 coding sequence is TGTGCTAGTAAACTAGGTACAGATACGCAGTATTTT. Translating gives CASKLGTDTQYF.

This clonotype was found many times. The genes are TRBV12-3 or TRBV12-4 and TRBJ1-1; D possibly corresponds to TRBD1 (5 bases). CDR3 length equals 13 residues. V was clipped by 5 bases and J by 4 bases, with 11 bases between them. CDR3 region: CASSAGQGTEAFF. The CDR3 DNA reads TGTGCCAGCAGTGCCGGGCAGGGCACTGAAGCTTTCTTT.

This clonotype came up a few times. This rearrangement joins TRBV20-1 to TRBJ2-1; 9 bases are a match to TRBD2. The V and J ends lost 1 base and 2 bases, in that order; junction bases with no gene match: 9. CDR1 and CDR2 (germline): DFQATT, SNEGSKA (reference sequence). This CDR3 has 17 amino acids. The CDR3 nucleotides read TGCAGTGCTAGAGCCCTCACTCTAGCGGGAACCTACAATGAGCAGTTCTTC. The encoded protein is CSARALTLAGTYNEQFF.

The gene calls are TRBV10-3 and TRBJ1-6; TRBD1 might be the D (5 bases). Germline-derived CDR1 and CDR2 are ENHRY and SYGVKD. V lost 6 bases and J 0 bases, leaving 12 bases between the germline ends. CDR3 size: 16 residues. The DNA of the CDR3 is TGTGCCATCAGCGGGCCTCAGGGCTCCTATAATTCACCCCTCCACTTT. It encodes CAISGPQGSYNSPLHF.

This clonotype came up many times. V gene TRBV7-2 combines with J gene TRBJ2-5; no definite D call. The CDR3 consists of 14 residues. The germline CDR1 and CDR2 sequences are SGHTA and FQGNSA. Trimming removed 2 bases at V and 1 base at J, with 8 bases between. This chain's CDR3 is CASSLSATQETQYF. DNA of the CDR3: TGTGCCAGCAGCTTATCGGCCACCCAAGAGACCCAGTACTTC.

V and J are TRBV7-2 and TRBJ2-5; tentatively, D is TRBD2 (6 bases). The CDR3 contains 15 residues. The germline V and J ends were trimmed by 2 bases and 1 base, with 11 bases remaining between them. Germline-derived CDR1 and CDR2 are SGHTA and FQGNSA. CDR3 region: CASSLYSGGQETQYF. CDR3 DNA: TGTGCCAGCAGCTTATATAGCGGAGGCCAAGAGACCCAGTACTTC.

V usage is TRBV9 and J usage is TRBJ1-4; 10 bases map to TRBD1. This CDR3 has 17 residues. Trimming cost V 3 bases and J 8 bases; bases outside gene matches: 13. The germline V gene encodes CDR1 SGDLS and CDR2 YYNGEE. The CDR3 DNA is TGTGCCAGCAGCGCAGGGACAGGGGCTGTTGAATACGAAAAACTGTTTTTT. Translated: CASSAGTGAVEYEKLFF.

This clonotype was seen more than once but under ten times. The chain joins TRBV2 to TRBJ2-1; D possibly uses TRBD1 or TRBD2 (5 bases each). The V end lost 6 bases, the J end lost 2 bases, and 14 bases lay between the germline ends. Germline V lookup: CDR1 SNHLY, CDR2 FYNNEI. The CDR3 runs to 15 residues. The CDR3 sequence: CASRASGTAYNEQFF. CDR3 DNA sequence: TGTGCCAGCAGGGCCTCCGGGACGGCCTACAATGAGCAGTTCTTC.

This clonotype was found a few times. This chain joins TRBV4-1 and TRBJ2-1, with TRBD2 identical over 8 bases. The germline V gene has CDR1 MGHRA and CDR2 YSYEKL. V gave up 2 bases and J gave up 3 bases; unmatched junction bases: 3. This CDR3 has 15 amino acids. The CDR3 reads CASSQTGTSYNEQFF. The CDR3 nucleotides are TGCGCCAGCAGCCAAACCGGGACTAGCTACAATGAGCAGTTCTTC.

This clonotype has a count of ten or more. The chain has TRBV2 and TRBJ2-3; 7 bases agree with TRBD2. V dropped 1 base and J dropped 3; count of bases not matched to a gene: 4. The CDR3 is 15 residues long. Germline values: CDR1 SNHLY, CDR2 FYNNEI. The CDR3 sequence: CASSEDGGGTDTQYF. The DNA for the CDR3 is TGTGCCAGCAGTGAAGACGGCGGGGGTACAGATACGCAGTATTTT.

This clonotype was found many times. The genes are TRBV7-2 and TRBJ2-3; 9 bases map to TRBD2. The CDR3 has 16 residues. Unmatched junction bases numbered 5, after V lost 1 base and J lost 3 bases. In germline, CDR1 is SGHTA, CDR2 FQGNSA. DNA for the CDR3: TGTGCCAGCAGCTTAGGGCCTGCGGGAGGGACAGATACGCAGTATTTT. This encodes CASSLGPAGGTDTQYF.

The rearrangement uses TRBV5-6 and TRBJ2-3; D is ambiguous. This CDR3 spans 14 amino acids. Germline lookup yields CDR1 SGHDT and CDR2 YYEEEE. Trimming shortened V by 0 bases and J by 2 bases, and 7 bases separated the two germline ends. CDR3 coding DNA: TGTGCCAGCAGCTTGGAGACAAACACAGATACGCAGTATTTT. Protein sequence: CASSLETNTDTQYF. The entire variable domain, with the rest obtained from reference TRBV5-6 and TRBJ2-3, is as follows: DAGVTQSPTHLIKTRGQQVTLRCSPKSGHDTVSWYQQALGQGPQFIFQYYEEEERQRGNFPDRFSGHQFPNYSSELNVNALLLGDSALYLCASSLETNTDTQYFGPGTRLTVL.

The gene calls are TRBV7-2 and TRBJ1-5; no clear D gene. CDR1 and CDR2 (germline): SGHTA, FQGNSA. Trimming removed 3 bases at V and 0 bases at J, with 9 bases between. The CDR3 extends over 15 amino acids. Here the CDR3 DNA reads TGTGCCAGCAGCTTGCTGTGGAATAGCAATCAGCCCCAGCATTTT. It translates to CASSLLWNSNQPQHF.

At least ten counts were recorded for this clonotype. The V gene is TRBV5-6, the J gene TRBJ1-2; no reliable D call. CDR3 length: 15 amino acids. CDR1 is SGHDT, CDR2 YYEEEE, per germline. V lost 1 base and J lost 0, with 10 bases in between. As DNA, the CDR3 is TGTGCCAGCAGCTTGCCAGATGGTGCTAACTATGGCTACACCTTC. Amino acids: CASSLPDGANYGYTF.

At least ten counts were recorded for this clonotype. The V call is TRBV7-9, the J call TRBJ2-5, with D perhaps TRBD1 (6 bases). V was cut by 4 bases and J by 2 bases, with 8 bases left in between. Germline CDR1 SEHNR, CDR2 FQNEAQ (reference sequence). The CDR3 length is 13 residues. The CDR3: CASSSRGQETQYF. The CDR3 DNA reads TGTGCCAGCAGCTCCAGGGGTCAAGAGACCCAGTACTTC.

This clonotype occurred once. The CDR3 loop reads CATSEGPGVGETQYF. CDR3 DNA: TGTGCCACCAGTGAGGGGCCCGGAGTAGGAGAGACCCAGTACTTC. The chain recombines TRBV24-1 with TRBJ2-5, with D possibly being TRBD1 (5 bases). The CDR3 has 15 residues. Germline V gives CDR1 KGHDR, CDR2 SFDVKD. Trimming took off 4 bases at V and 4 bases at J, with 15 bases between the two ends.

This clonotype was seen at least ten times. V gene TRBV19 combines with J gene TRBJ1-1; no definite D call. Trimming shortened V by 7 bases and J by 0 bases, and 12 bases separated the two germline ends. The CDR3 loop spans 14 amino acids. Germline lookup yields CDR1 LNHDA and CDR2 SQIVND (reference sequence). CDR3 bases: TGTGCCAGTAAGCAGGAGTTTATGAACACTGAAGCTTTCTTT. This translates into CASKQEFMNTEAFF.

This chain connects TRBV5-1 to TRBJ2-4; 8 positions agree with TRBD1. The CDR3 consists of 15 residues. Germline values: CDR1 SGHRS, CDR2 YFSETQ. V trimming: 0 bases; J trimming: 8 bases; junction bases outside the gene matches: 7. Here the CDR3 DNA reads TGCGCCAGCAGCTTGGGGACAGGGAGTATAGACATTCAGTACTTC. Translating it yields CASSLGTGSIDIQYF.

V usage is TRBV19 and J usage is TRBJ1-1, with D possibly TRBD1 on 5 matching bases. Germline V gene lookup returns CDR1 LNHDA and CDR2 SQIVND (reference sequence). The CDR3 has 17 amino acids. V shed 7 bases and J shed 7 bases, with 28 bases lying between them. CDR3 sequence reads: CASINVRGRFGRLEAFF. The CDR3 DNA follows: TGTGCCAGTATCAACGTAAGGGGTCGGTTTGGACGACTTGAAGCTTTCTTT. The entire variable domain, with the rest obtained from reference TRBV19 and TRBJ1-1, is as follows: DGGITQSPKYLFRKEGQNVTLSCEQNLNHDAMYWYRQDPGQGLRLIYYSQIVNDFQKGDIAEGYSVSREKKESFPLTVTSAQKNPTAFYLCASINVRGRFGRLEAFFGQGTRLTVV.

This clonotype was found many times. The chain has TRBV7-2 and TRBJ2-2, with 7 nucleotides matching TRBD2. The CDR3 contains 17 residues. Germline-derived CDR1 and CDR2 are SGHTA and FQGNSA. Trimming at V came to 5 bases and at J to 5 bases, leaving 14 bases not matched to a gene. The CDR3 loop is CASSLLGGGSWTGELFF. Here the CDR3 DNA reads TGTGCCAGCAGCCTCTTGGGTGGCGGGAGCTGGACCGGGGAGCTGTTTTTT.

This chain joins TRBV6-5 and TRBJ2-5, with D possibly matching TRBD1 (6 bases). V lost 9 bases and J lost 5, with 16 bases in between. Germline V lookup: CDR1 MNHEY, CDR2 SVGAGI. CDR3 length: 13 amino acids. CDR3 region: CARTQGPPETQYF. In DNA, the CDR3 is TGTGCCAGAACCCAGGGGCCCCCGGAGACCCAGTACTTC.